This is a list of T cell receptor beta chains from one sample in a study of cytomegalovirus exposure and HLA in healthy donors. Clones were read by immunoSEQ multiplex PCR, and TCRdb kept only the in-frame ones, dropping some. The table has roughly 52,000 clones, 93% seen once. The source material was PBMCs. The receptors were gathered from a woman between 18 and 29 years old in good health and CMV-seropositive. Both conserved end residues are part of each CDR3. Each record gives: D gene, V gene, J gene, clone size, CDR3 protein, CDR3 DNA. D genes are given only for firm matches. The listing skips clone size in some rows; elsewhere it reads once, few, many or a size class.

>NA|TRBV15|TRBJ2-7|NA
CATSREGGVNEQYF
TGTGCCACCAGCAGAGAGGGGGGTGTGAACGAGCAGTACTTC
>NA|TRBV9|TRBJ1-5|NA
CASSLSGNQPQHF
TGTGCCAGCAGCCTATCAGGGAATCAGCCCCAGCATTTT
>TRBD2|TRBV7-2|TRBJ2-3|NA
CASSPGRGITDTQYF
TGTGCCAGCAGCCCAGGGCGGGGGATCACAGATACGCAGTATTTT
>NA|TRBV30|TRBJ1-5|NA
CAWSVEYRSGDQPQHF
TGTGCCTGGAGTGTAGAATATAGGTCCGGGGATCAGCCCCAGCATTTT
>NA|TRBV4-1|TRBJ1-4|NA
CASSLSGGRDEKLFF
TGCGCCAGCAGCCTCTCCGGGGGGCGGGACGAAAAACTGTTTTTT
>TRBD1|TRBV7-2|TRBJ1-2|few
CASSSDRGRGYTF
TGTGCCAGCAGCTCAGACAGGGGCAGGGGCTACACCTTC
>TRBD1|TRBV5-1|TRBJ1-1|NA
CASSSRTGADTEAFF
TGCGCCAGCAGCTCCCGGACAGGGGCGGACACTGAAGCTTTCTTT
>NA|TRBV6-6|TRBJ2-7|NA
CASSQTGSYEQYF
TGTGCCAGCTCACAGACAGGCAGCTACGAGCAGTACTTC
>TRBD1|TRBV5-5|TRBJ2-2|NA
CASSLDWDRGRRDTGELFF
TGTGCCAGCAGCTTGGATTGGGACAGGGGGCGGCGAGACACCGGGGAGCTGTTTTTT
>NA|TRBV29-1|TRBJ2-4|NA
CSAVTGPRAKNIQYF
TGCAGCGCCGTGACAGGTCCGAGGGCCAAAAACATTCAGTACTTC
>NA|TRBV4-3|TRBJ1-5|NA
CASSQSPYDSGGASNQPQHF
TGCGCCAGCAGCCAAAGCCCCTATGATTCAGGAGGGGCTAGCAATCAGCCCCAGCATTTT
>TRBD1|TRBV6-6|TRBJ1-2|NA
CASNRGNHYGYTF
TGTGCCAGCAACAGGGGGAATCACTATGGCTACACCTTC
>NA|TRBV4-3|TRBJ2-5|NA
CASSQDGAGYQETQYF
TGCGCCAGCAGCCAAGACGGTGCGGGGTACCAAGAGACCCAGTACTTC
>TRBD2|TRBV5-1|TRBJ2-1|once
CASTTTSGGAANEQFF
TGCGCCAGCACGACGACTAGCGGGGGGGCGGCTAATGAGCAGTTCTTC
>TRBD1|TRBV12-5|TRBJ1-4|NA
CASGLAGTGNEKLFF
TGTGCTAGTGGTTTGGCCGGGACAGGAAATGAAAAACTGTTTTTT
>TRBD1|TRBV7-2|TRBJ2-7|once
CASGFTGGADEQYF
TGTGCCAGCGGCTTTACAGGGGGCGCGGATGAGCAGTACTTC
>NA|TRBV9|TRBJ2-5|once
CASSVSRGETQYF
TGTGCCAGCAGCGTAAGCAGGGGAGAGACCCAGTACTTC
>TRBD1|TRBV5-1|TRBJ1-6|NA
CASSPEGALSPLHF
TGCGCCAGCAGCCCGGAGGGGGCTCTTTCGCCCCTCCACTTT
>NA|TRBV28|TRBJ1-1|NA
CASREWGPNTEAFF
TGTGCCAGCAGAGAGTGGGGGCCGAACACTGAAGCTTTCTTT
>TRBD1|TRBV11-2|TRBJ2-4|NA
CASRHRGSLDIQYF
TGTGCCAGCAGACACAGGGGTTCGTTGGACATTCAGTACTTC
>TRBD2|TRBV9|TRBJ2-1|NA
CASSVGTRTYNEQFF
TGTGCCAGCAGCGTCGGGACTAGAACCTACAATGAGCAGTTCTTC
>NA|TRBV4-3|TRBJ2-1|NA
CASSPLTSSSSYNEQFF
TGCGCCAGCAGCCCCTTGACTTCCTCGAGCTCCTACAATGAGCAGTTCTTC
>NA|TRBV7-9|TRBJ1-1|NA
CASSLGGSNTEAFF
TGTGCCAGCAGCTTAGGAGGTTCTAACACTGAAGCTTTCTTT
>TRBD2|TRBV5-1|TRBJ2-3|NA
CASSFSGVAVGTQYF
TGCGCCAGCAGCTTTAGCGGGGTGGCTGTGGGTACGCAGTATTTT
>NA|TRBV5-1|TRBJ2-2|NA
CASSLGDTNTGELFF
TGCGCCAGCAGCTTGGGGGACACTAACACCGGGGAGCTGTTTTTT
>NA|TRBV2|TRBJ2-7|NA
CASSGRPGELHEQYF
TGTGCCAGCAGTGGGCGGCCCGGGGAACTCCACGAGCAGTACTTC
>NA|TRBV11-1|TRBJ1-3|NA
CASSSNRIGNTIYF
TGTGCCAGCAGCTCGAACAGAATTGGAAACACCATATATTTT
>NA|TRBV30|TRBJ2-5|once
CAWDRPLSETQYF
TGTGCCTGGGACAGGCCGTTATCAGAGACCCAGTACTTC
>NA|TRBV7-9|TRBJ2-2|NA
CASSTPGETGELFF
TGTGCCAGCAGCACCCCAGGGGAAACCGGGGAGCTGTTTTTT
>NA|TRBV10-3|TRBJ2-7|NA
CAISDRVYEQYF
TGTGCCATCAGTGACAGGGTCTACGAGCAGTACTTC
>TRBD2|TRBV30|TRBJ2-2|NA
CAWSVGGGGNTGELFF
TGTGCCTGGAGTGTCGGCGGGGGGGGGAACACCGGGGAGCTGTTTTTT
>TRBD1|TRBV10-1|TRBJ2-7|NA
CASSDPRTGYEQYF
TGCGCCAGCAGTGACCCGCGGACAGGGTACGAGCAGTACTTC
>NA|TRBV27|TRBJ1-6|once
CASREGVGYSPLHF
TGTGCCAGCAGGGAAGGGGTCGGTTATTCACCCCTCCACTTT
>NA|TRBV29-1|TRBJ1-1|NA
CSVASGREHEAFF
TGCAGCGTTGCGAGCGGGAGGGAGCATGAAGCTTTCTTT
>NA|TRBV6-5|TRBJ1-1|NA
CASREGGGTEAFF
TGTGCCAGCAGAGAGGGGGGAGGGACTGAAGCTTTCTTT